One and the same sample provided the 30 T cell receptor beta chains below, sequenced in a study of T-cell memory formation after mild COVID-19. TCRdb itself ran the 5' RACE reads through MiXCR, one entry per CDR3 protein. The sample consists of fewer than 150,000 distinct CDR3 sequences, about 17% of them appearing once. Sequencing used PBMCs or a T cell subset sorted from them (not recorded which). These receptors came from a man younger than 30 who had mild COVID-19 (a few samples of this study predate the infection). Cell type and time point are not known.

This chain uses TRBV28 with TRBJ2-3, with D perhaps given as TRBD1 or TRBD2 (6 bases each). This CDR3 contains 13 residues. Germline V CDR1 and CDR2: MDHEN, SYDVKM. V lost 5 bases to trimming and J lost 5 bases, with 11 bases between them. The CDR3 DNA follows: TGTGCCAGCAGTCAAGGGGGGAGAGATACGCAGTATTTT. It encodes CASSQGGRDTQYF. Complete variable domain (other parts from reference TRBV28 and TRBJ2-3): DVKVTQSSRYLVKRTGEKVFLECVQDMDHENMFWYRQDPGLGLRLIYFSYDVKMKEKGDIPEGYSVSREKKERFSLILESASTNQTSMYLCASSQGGRDTQYFGPGTRLTVL.

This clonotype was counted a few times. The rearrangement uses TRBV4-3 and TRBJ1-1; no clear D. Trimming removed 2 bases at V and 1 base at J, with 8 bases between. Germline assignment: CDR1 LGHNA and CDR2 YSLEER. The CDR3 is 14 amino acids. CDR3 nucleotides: TGCGCCAGCAGCCAATTTGGGCAGAACACTGAAGCTTTCTTT. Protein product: CASSQFGQNTEAFF.

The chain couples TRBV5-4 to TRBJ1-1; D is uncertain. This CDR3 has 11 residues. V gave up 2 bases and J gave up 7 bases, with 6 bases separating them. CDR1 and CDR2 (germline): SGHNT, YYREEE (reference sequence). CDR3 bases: TGTGCCAGCAGCTTAGCCGGTGAAGCTTTCTTT. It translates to CASSLAGEAFF.

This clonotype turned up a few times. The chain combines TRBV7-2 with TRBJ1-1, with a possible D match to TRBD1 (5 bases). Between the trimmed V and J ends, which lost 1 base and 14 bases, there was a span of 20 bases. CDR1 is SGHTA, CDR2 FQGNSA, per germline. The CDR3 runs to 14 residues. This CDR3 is CASSLEDTGGRRFF. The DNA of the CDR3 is TGTGCCAGCAGCTTAGAGGATACGGGGGGAAGAAGGTTCTTT.

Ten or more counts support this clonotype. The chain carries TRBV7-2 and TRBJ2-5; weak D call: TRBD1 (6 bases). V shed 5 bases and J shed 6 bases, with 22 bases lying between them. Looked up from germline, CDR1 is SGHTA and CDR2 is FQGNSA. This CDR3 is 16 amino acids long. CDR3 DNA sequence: TGTGCCAGCAGCCAAGAGCCCAGGGGTGGGAGAAAGACCCAGTACTTC. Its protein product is CASSQEPRGGRKTQYF. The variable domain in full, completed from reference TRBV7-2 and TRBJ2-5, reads GAGVSQSPSNKVTEKGKDVELRCDPISGHTALYWYRQSLGQGLEFLIYFQGNSAPDKSGLPSDRFSAERTGGSVSTLTIQRTQQEDSAVYLCASSQEPRGGRKTQYFGPGTRLLVL.

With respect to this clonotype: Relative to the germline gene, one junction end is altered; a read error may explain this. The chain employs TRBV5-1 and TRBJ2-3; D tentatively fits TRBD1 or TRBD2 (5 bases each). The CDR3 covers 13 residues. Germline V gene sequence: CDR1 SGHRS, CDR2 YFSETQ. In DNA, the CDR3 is TGCGCCAGCAGATTGGGGGGCACAGATACGCAGTATTTT. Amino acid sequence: CASRLGGTDTQYF.

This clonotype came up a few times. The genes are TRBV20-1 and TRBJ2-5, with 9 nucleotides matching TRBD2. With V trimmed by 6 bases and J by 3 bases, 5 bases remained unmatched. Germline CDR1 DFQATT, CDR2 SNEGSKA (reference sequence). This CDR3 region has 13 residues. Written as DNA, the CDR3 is TGCAGTGCAAAAGCGGGGGGTAAAGAGACCCAGTACTTC. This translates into CSAKAGGKETQYF.

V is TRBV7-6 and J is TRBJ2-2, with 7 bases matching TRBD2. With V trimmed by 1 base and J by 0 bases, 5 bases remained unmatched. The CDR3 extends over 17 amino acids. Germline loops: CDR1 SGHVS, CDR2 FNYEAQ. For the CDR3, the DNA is TGTGCCAGCAGCTTAGGAGCGGGACTAACGAACACCGGGGAGCTGTTTTTT. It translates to CASSLGAGLTNTGELFF.

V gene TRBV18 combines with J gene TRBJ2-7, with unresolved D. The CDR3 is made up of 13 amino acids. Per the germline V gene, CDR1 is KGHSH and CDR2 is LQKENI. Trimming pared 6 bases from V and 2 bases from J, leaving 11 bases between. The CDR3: CASSPENTYEQYV. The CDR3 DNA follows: TGTGCCAGCTCTCCGGAGAATACCTACGAGCAGTACGTC.

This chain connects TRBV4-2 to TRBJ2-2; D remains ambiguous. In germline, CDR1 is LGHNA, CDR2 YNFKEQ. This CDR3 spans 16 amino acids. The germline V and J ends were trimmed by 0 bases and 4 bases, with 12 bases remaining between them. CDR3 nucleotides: TGTGCCAGCAGCCAAGATGATGCCTCTCGCACCGGGGAGCTGTTTTTT. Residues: CASSQDDASRTGELFF.

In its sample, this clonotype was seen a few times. Here the CDR3 reads CASSRVVASTDTQYF. Written as DNA, the CDR3 is TGTGCCAGCAGCCGGGTTGTTGCTAGCACAGATACGCAGTATTTT. The J gene is TRBJ2-3, the V gene TRBV3-1; D gene uncertain. The CDR3 is 15 amino acids. In germline, CDR1 is LGHDT, CDR2 YNNKEL (reference sequence). The ends were cut back, 4 bases at V and 0 bases at J, with 11 bases in the middle.

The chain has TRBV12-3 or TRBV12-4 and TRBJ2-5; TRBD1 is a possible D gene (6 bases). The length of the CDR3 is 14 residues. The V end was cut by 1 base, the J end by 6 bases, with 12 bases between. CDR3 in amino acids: CASSLVQGTKTQYF. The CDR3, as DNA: TGTGCCAGCAGTTTAGTACAGGGCACCAAGACCCAGTACTTC.

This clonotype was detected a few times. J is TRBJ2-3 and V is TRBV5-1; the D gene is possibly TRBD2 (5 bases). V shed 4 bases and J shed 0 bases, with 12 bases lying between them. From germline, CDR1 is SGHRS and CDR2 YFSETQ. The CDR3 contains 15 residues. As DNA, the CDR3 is TGCGCCAGCAGCACCGGACTGGATAGCACAGATACGCAGTATTTT. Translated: CASSTGLDSTDTQYF. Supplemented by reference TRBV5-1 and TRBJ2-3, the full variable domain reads KAGVTQTPRYLIKTRGQQVTLSCSPISGHRSVSWYQQTPGQGLQFLFEYFSETQRNKGNFPGRFSGRQFSNSRSEMNVSTLELGDSALYLCASSTGLDSTDTQYFGPGTRLTVL.

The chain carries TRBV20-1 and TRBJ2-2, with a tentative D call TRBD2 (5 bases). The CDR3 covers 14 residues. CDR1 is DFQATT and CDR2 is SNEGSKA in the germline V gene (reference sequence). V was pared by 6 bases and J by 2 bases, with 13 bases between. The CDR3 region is CSAGRGQNTGELFF. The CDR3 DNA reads TGCAGTGCCGGGCGAGGGCAAAACACCGGGGAGCTGTTTTTT.

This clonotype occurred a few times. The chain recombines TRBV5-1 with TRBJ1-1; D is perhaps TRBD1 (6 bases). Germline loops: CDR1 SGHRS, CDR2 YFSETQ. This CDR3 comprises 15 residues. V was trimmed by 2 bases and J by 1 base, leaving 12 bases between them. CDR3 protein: CASSFMGQSNTEAFF. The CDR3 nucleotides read TGCGCCAGCAGCTTTATGGGACAATCGAACACTGAAGCTTTCTTT. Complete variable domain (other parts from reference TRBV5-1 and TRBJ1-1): KAGVTQTPRYLIKTRGQQVTLSCSPISGHRSVSWYQQTPGQGLQFLFEYFSETQRNKGNFPGRFSGRQFSNSRSEMNVSTLELGDSALYLCASSFMGQSNTEAFFGQGTRLTVV.

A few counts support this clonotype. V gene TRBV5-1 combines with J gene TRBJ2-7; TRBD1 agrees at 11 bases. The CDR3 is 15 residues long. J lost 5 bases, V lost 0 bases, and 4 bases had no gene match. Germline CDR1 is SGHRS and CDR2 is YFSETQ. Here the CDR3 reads CASSLEDRGRDEQYF. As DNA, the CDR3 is TGCGCCAGCAGCTTGGAGGACAGGGGGCGGGACGAGCAGTACTTC.

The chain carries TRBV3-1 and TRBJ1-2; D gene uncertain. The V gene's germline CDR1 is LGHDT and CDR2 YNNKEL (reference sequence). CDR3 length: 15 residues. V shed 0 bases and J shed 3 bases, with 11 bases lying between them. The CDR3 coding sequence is TGTGCCAGCAGCCAAGATCCCCAGGTCTACTATGGCTACACCTTC. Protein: CASSQDPQVYYGYTF.

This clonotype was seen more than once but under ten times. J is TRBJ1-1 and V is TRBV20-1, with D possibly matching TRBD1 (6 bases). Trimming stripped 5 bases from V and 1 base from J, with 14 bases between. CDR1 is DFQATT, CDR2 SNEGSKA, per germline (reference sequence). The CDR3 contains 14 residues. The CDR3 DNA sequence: TGCAGTGCTCGGATGGGACATCCGAACACTGAAGCTTTCTTT. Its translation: CSARMGHPNTEAFF.

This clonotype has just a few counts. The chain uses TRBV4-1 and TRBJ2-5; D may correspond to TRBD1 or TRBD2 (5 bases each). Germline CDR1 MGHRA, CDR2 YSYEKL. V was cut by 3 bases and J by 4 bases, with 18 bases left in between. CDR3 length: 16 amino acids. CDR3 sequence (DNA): TGCGCCAGCAGCCAGGAGGTCCAGGGTCGGGGAGAGACCCAGTACTTC. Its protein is CASSQEVQGRGETQYF.

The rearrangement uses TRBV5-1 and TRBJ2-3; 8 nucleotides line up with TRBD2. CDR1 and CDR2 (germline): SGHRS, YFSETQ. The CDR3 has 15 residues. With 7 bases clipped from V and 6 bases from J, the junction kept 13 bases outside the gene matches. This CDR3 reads CASSWSAGGSDTQYF. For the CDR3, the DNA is TGCGCCAGCTCTTGGTCCGCGGGGGGCTCGGATACGCAGTATTTT.

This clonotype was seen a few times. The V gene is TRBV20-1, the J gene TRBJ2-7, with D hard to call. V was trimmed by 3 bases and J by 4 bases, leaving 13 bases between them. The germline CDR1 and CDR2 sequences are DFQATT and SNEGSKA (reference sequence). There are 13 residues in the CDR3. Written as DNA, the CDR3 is TGCAGTGCTAGCGATGACCCCCTATACGAGCAGTACGTC. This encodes CSASDDPLYEQYV.

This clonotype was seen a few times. DNA of the CDR3: TGTGCCAGCAGTTACCAGGGAACTCAAGAGACCCAGTACTTC. Translating gives CASSYQGTQETQYF. The rearrangement joins TRBV6-6 to TRBJ2-5; weak D call: TRBD1 (5 bases). Looked up from germline, CDR1 is MNHNY and CDR2 is SVGAGI (reference sequence). V lost 2 bases and J 2 bases, leaving 9 bases between the germline ends. The CDR3 runs to 14 residues.

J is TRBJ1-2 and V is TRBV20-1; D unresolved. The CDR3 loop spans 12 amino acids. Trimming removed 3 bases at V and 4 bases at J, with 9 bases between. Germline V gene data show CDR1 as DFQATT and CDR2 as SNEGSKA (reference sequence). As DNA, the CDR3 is TGCAGTGCTAGTAGGGCAGGCTATGGCTACACCTTC. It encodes CSASRAGYGYTF.

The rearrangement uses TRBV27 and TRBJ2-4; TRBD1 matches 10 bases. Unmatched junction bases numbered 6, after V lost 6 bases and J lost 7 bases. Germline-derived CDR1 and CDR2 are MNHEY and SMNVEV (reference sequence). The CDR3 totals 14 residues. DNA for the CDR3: TGTGCCAGCAGATCTTCGGGACAGGGGAACATTCAGTACTTC. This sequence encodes CASRSSGQGNIQYF.

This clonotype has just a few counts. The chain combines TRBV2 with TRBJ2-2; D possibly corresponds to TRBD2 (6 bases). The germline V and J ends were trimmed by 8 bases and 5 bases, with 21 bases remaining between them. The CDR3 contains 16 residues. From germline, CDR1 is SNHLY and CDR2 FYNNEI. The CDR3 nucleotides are TGTGCCAGCGTCGGGGTCGGAGGGATAAGAACCGGGGAGCTGTTTTTT. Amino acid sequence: CASVGVGGIRTGELFF.

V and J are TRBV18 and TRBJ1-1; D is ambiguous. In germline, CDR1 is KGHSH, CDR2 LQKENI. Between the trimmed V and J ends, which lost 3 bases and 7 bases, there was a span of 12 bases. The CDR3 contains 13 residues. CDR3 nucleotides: TGTGCCAGCTCACCTACCCGCCCGTATGAAGCTTTCTTT. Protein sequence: CASSPTRPYEAFF.

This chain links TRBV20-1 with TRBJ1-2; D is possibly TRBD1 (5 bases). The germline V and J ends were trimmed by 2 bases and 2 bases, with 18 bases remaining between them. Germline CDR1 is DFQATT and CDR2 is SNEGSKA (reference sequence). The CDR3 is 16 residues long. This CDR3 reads CSARSRGGGRNYGYTF. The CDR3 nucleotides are TGCAGTGCTAGATCTAGGGGTGGGGGAAGGAACTATGGCTACACCTTC.

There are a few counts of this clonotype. The CDR3 DNA reads as TGCAGTGCCCGCGCGGGGTCTGGATACACTGAAGCTTTCTTT. Its protein product is CSARAGSGYTEAFF. This chain links TRBV20-1 with TRBJ1-1; D not certain. The CDR3 has 14 residues. V lost 6 bases, J lost 3 bases, and 17 bases lay in between. Germline V lookup: CDR1 DFQATT, CDR2 SNEGSKA (reference sequence).

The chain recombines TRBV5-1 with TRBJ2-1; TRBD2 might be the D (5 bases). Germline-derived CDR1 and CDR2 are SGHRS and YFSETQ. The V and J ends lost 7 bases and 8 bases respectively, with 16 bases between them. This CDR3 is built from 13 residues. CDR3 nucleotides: TGCGCCAGCTCGAGGGCCTGGAGCGATGAGCAGTTCTTC. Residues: CASSRAWSDEQFF. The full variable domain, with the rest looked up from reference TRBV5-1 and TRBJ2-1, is KAGVTQTPRYLIKTRGQQVTLSCSPISGHRSVSWYQQTPGQGLQFLFEYFSETQRNKGNFPGRFSGRQFSNSRSEMNVSTLELGDSALYLCASSRAWSDEQFFGPGTRLTVL.

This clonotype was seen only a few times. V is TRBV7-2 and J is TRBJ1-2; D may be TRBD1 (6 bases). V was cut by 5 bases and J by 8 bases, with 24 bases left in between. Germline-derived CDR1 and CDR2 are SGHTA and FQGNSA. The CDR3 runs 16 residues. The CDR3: CASSLGQTRVSGGYTF. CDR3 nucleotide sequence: TGTGCCAGCAGCCTCGGACAGACGAGGGTTTCAGGAGGCTACACCTTC.